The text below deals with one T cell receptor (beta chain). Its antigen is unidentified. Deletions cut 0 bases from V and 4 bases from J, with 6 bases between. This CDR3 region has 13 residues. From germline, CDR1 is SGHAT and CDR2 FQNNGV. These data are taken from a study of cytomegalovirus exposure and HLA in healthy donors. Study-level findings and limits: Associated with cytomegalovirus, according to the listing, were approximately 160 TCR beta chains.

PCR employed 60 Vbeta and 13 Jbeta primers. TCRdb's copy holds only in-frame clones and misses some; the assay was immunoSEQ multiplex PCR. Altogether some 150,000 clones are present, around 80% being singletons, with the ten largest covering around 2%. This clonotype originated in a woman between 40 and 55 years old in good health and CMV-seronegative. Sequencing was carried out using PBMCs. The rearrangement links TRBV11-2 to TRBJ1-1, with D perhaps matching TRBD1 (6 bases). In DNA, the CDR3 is TGTGCCAGCAGCTTAGAACAGGGCACTGAAGCTTTCTTT. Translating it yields CASSLEQGTEAFF.